This TCR beta chain is drawn from a study of control samples from healthy donors and cancer patients. Clones were read by immunoSEQ multiplex PCR, and TCRdb kept only the in-frame ones, dropping some. The repertoire holds about 86,000 clones, with approximately 91% as singletons. Looked up from germline, CDR1 is LGHDT and CDR2 is YNNKEL (reference sequence). This CDR3 is 18 amino acids long. V lost 4 bases, J lost 8 bases, and 24 bases lay in between. This clonotype was obtained from a woman aged 45-65 years with colorectal cancer. The V gene is TRBV3-1 (or the pseudogene TRBV3-2), the J gene TRBJ1-6; D might be TRBD1 (5 bases). The sequenced sample consisted of PBMCs. This CDR3 reads CASSPASGTADWDSPLHF. In nucleotides, the CDR3 is TGTGCCAGCAGCCCCGCGAGCGGGACCGCGGACTGGGATTCACCCCTCCACTTT.